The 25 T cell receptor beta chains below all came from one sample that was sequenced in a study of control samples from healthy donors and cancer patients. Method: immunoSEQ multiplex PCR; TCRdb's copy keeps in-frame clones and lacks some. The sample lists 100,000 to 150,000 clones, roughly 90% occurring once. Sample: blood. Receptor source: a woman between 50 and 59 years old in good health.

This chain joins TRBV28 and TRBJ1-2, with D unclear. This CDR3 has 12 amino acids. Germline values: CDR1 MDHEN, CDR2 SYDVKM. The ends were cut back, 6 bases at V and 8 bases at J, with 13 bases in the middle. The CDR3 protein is CASRTAVSGYTF. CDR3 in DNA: TGTGCCAGCAGAACGGCCGTTTCGGGCTACACCTTC.

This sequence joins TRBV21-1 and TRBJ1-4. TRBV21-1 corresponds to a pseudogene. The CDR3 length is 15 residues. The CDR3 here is CASSKDVGINEKLFF. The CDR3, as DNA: TGTGCCAGCAGCAAAGACGTCGGAATAAATGAAAAACTGTTTTTT.

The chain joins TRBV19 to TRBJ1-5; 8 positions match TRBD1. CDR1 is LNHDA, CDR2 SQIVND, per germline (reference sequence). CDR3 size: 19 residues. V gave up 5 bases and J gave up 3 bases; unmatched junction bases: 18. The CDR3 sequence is CASSPRGGRGRAVNQPQHF. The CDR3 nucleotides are TGTGCCAGTAGTCCCAGGGGCGGCAGGGGGCGCGCGGTCAATCAGCCCCAGCATTTT.

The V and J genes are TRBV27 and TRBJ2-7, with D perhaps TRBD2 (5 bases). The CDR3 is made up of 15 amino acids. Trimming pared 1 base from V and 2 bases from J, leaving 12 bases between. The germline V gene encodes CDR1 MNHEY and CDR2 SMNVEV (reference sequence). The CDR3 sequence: CASSLLGRGAYEQYF. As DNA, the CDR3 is TGTGCCAGCAGTTTATTAGGACGGGGAGCCTACGAGCAGTACTTC.

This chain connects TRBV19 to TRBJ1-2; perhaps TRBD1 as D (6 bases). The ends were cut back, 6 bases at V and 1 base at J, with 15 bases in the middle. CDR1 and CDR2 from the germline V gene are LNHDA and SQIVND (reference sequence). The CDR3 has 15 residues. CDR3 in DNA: TGTGCCAGTAGAAACGGACAGCTAGGTAACTATGGCTACACCTTC. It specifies CASRNGQLGNYGYTF.

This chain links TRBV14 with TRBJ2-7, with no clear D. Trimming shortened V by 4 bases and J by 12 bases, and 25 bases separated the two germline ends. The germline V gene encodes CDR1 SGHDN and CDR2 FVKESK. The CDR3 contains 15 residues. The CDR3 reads CASSLDGSPRSAPYF. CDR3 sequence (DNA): TGTGCCAGCAGCCTCGACGGTTCCCCTCGTTCAGCGCCGTACTTC. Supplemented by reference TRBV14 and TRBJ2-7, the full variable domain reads EAGVTQFPSHSVIEKGQTVTLRCDPISGHDNLYWYRRVMGKEIKFLLHFVKESKQDESGMPNNRFLAERTGGTYSTLKVQPAELEDSGVYFCASSLDGSPRSAPYFGPGTRLTVT.

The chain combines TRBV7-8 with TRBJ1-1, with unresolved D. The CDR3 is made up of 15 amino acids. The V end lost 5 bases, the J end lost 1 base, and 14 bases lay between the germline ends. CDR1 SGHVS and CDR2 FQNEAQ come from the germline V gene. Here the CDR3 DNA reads TGTGCCAGCAGCCCCAGACCGACTCAGAACACTGAAGCTTTCTTT. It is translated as CASSPRPTQNTEAFF.

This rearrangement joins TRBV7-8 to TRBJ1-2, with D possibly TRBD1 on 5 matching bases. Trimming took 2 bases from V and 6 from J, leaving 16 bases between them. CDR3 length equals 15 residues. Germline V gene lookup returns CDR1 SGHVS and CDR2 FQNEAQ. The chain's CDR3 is CASSLLTQRGDGYTF. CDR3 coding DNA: TGTGCCAGCAGCTTATTAACCCAAAGAGGGGATGGCTACACCTTC.

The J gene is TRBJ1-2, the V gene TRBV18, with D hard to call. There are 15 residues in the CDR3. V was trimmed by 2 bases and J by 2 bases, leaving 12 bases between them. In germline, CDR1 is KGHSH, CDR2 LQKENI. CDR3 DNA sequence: TGTGCCAGCTCACCAGTTCTGCAGGAGAACTATGGCTACACCTTC. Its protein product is CASSPVLQENYGYTF.

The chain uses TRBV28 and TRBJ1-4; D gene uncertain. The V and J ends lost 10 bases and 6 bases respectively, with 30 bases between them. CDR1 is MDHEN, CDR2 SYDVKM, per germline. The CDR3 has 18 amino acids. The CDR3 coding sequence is TGTGCCACCACAGTCCGCAGGCGGGCCGCTATATGGGATGAAAAACTGTTTTTT. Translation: CATTVRRRAAIWDEKLFF.

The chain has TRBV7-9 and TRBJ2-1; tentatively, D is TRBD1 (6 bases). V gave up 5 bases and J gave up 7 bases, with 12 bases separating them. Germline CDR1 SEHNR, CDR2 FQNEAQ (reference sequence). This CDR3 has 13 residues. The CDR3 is CASSITRGNEQFF. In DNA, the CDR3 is TGTGCCAGCAGCATCACCAGGGGTAATGAGCAGTTCTTC.

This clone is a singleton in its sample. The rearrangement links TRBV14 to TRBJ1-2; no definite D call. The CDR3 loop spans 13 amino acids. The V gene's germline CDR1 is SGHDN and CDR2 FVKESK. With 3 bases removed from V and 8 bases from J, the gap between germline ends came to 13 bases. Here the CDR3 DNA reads TGTGCCAGCAGCCAGTTGGAGCGGCTCGGCTACACCTTC. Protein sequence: CASSQLERLGYTF.

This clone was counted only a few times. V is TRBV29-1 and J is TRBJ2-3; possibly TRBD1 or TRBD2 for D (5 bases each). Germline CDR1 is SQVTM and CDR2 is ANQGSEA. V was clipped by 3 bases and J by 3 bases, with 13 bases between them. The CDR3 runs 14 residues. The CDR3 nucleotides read TGCAGCGTTGATGGGGGAGCGGTGACAGATACGCAGTATTTT. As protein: CSVDGGAVTDTQYF.

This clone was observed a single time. The CDR3 region is CASSQARLRGEQYF. The DNA of the CDR3 is TGTGCCAGCAGCCAAGCACGTCTACGGGGAGAGCAGTACTTC. The chain combines TRBV3-1 (or the pseudogene TRBV3-2) with TRBJ2-7, with D perhaps TRBD2 (5 bases). The ends were cut back, 1 base at V and 7 bases at J, with 14 bases in the middle. CDR3 length: 14 residues. Per germline, CDR1 LGHDT and CDR2 YNNKEL (reference sequence).

The CDR3 bases are TGTGCCAGCAGCGCTAGCGGGGTAGGAGGGGAGCTGTTTTTT. Residues: CASSASGVGGELFF. This chain connects TRBV7-2 to TRBJ2-2, with 9 bases that match TRBD2. The CDR3 consists of 14 residues. Trimming cost V 5 bases and J 8 bases; bases outside gene matches: 6. Germline V gene sequence: CDR1 SGHTA, CDR2 FQGNSA. Filled out from reference TRBV7-2 and TRBJ2-2, the complete variable domain reads GAGVSQSPSNKVTEKGKDVELRCDPISGHTALYWYRQSLGQGLEFLIYFQGNSAPDKSGLPSDRFSAERTGGSVSTLTIQRTQQEDSAVYLCASSASGVGGELFFGEGSRLTVL.

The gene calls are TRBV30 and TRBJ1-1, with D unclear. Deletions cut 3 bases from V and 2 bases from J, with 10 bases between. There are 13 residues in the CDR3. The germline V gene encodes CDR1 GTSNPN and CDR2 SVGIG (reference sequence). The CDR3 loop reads CAWSHGLNTEAFF. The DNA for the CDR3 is TGTGCCTGGAGCCACGGATTAAACACTGAAGCTTTCTTT. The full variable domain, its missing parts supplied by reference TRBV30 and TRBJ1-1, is SQTIHQWPATLVQPVGSPLSLECTVEGTSNPNLYWYRQAAGRGLQLLFYSVGIGQISSEVPQNLSASRPQDRQFILSSKKLLLSDSGFYLCAWSHGLNTEAFFGQGTRLTVV.

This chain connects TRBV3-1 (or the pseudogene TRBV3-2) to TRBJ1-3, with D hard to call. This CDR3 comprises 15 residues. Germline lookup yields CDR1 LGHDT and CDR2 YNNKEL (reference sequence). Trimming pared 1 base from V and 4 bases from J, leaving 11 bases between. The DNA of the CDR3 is TGTGCCAGCAGCCAAGGTTCGGGTTACGGAAACACCATATATTTT. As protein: CASSQGSGYGNTIYF.

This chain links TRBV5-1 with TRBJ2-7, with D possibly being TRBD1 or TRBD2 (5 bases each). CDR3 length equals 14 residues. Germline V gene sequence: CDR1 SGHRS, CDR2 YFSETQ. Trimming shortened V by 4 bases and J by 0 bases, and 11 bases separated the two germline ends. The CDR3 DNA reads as TGCGCCAGCAGCAAGTCAGGGAGCTCCTACGAGCAGTACTTC. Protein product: CASSKSGSSYEQYF.

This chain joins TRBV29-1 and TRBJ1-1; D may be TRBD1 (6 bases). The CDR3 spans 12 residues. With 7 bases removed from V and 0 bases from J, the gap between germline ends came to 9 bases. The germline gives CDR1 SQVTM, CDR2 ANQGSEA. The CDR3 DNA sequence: TGCAGCGCTGGGGGCCTGAACACTGAAGCTTTCTTT. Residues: CSAGGLNTEAFF.

The CDR3 region is CASGGQGADTIYF. The CDR3 coding sequence is TGTGCTAGTGGTGGACAGGGTGCGGACACCATATATTTT. The chain uses TRBV12-5 and TRBJ1-3; 8 bases are shared with TRBD1. The CDR3 extends over 13 amino acids. V gave up 5 bases and J gave up 8 bases; unmatched junction bases: 5. The germline V gene encodes CDR1 LGHNT and CDR2 FRNRAP.

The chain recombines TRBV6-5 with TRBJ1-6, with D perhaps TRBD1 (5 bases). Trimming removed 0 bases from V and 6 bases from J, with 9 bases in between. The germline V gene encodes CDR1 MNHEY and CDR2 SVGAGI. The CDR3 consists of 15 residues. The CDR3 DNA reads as TGTGCCAGCAGTTACTCCGGGGGAGGTAATTCACCCCTCCACTTT. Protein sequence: CASSYSGGGNSPLHF.

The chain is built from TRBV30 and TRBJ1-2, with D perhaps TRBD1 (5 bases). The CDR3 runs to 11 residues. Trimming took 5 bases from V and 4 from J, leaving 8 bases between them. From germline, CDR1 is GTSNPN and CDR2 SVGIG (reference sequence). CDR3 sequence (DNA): TGTGCCTGGCAGGGCGGCTATGGCTACACCTTC. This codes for CAWQGGYGYTF.

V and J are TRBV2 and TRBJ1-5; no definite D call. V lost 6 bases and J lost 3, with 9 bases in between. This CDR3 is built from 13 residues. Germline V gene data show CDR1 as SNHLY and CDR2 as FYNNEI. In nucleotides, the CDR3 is TGTGCCAGCAGCTCGGACTTCAATCAGCCCCAGCATTTT. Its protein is CASSSDFNQPQHF.

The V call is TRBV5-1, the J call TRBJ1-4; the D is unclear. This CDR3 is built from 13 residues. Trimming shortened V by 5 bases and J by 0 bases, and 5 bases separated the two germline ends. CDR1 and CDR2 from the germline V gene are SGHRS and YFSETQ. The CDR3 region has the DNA TGCGCCAGCAGAATGGCAACTAATGAAAAACTGTTTTTT. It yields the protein CASRMATNEKLFF. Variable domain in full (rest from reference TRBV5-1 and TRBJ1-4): KAGVTQTPRYLIKTRGQQVTLSCSPISGHRSVSWYQQTPGQGLQFLFEYFSETQRNKGNFPGRFSGRQFSNSRSEMNVSTLELGDSALYLCASRMATNEKLFFGSGTQLSVL.

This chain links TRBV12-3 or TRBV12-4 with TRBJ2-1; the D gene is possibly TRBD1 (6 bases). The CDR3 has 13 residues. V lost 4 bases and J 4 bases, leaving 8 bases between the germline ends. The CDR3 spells CASSYGQYNEQFF. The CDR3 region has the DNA TGTGCCAGCAGTTACGGACAGTACAATGAGCAGTTCTTC.